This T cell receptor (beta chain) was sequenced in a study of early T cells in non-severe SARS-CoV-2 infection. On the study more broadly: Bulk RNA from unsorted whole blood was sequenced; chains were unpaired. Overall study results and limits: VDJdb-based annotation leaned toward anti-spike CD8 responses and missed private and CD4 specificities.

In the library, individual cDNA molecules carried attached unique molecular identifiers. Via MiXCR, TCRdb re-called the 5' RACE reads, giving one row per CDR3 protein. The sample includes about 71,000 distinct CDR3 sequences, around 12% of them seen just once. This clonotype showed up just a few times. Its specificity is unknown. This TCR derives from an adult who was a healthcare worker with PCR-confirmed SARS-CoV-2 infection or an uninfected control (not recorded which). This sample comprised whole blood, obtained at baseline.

In DNA form, the CDR3 reads TGTGCCAGCAGTTTAGCGAAGGTTTCAGGAAACACCATATATTTT. It is translated as CASSLAKVSGNTIYF. The chain uses TRBV28 and TRBJ1-3; D remains unclear. Between the trimmed V and J ends, which lost 2 bases and 4 bases, there was a span of 12 bases. CDR1 and CDR2 (germline): MDHEN, SYDVKM. The CDR3 runs to 15 residues.